The 10 T cell receptor beta chains below were found in one sample sequenced in a study of blood T cell repertoires in COVID-19. TCRdb's copy holds only in-frame clones and misses some; the assay was immunoSEQ multiplex PCR. The data show a few hundred thousand clones, 90% seen once. The material sequenced was PBMCs or T cells enriched from blood (not recorded which). These receptors were obtained from a woman between 18 and 29 years old with acute COVID-19.

This chain uses TRBV19 with TRBJ2-5, with a possible D match to TRBD1 (5 bases). CDR1 and CDR2 (germline): LNHDA, SQIVND (reference sequence). This CDR3 region has 13 residues. With 5 bases removed from V and 0 bases from J, the gap between germline ends came to 7 bases. The CDR3 is CASSDSNQETQYF. CDR3 nucleotide sequence: TGTGCCAGTAGTGACAGCAACCAAGAGACCCAGTACTTC.

The chain uses TRBV18 and TRBJ1-2; 9 bases match TRBD1. CDR3 length equals 13 residues. Germline values: CDR1 KGHSH, CDR2 LQKENI. V lost 6 bases to trimming and J lost 7 bases; unmatched junction nucleotides: 6. Here the CDR3 DNA reads TGTGCCAGCTCTAACGACAGGGGGTTTGGCTACACCTTC. This translates into CASSNDRGFGYTF.

This clone is a singleton in its sample. Here the CDR3 reads CASSQDALDRLNTEAFF. DNA of the CDR3: TGCGCCAGCAGCCAAGACGCCCTCGACAGGCTGAACACTGAAGCTTTCTTT. V gene TRBV4-1 combines with J gene TRBJ1-1, with a weak D call TRBD1 (6 bases). From germline, CDR1 is MGHRA and CDR2 YSYEKL. With 0 bases removed from V and 0 bases from J, the gap between germline ends came to 14 bases. There are 17 residues in the CDR3.

V gene TRBV28 combines with J gene TRBJ1-4; a weak D match, TRBD1 (5 bases). Germline values: CDR1 MDHEN, CDR2 SYDVKM. V dropped 3 bases and J dropped 8 bases, with 16 bases sitting between them. This CDR3 spans 15 amino acids. As DNA, the CDR3 is TGTGCCAGCAGTTTCTTGTGGGCCCGGGGGGAAAAACTGTTTTTT. As protein: CASSFLWARGEKLFF.

The rearrangement uses TRBV18 and TRBJ2-1; 10 positions match TRBD2. Trimming took 8 bases from V and 8 from J; bases not matched to a gene: 12. The V gene's germline CDR1 is KGHSH and CDR2 LQKENI. CDR3 length equals 15 residues. DNA of the CDR3: TGTGCCAGCGCATACGGACTAGCGGCGTTGGATGAGCAGTTCTTC. Translated: CASAYGLAALDEQFF.

In the case of this clone: Other nucleotide sequences from this sample produce the same CDR3. The chain has TRBV6-5 and TRBJ2-7; 9 positions agree with TRBD1. The J segment lost 1 base and the V segment lost 6 bases, leaving 4 bases of the junction unmatched. The CDR3 consists of 14 residues. In germline, CDR1 is MNHEY, CDR2 SVGAGI. CDR3 residues: CASRGQGRSYEQYF. CDR3 coding DNA: TGTGCCAGCAGGGGACAGGGAAGGTCCTACGAGCAGTACTTC.

This rearrangement joins TRBV27 to TRBJ2-7; 10 positions agree with TRBD2. J was trimmed by 4 bases and V by 6 bases; bases with no gene match: 6. Germline V gene data show CDR1 as MNHEY and CDR2 as SMNVEV (reference sequence). The length of the CDR3 is 14 residues. The CDR3 loop reads CASSPSGSSYEQYF. CDR3 nucleotide sequence: TGTGCCAGCAGCCCTAGCGGGAGTTCGTACGAGCAGTACTTC.

The V and J genes are TRBV3-1 (or the pseudogene TRBV3-2) and TRBJ2-2; 14 nucleotides agree with TRBD2. This CDR3 is 20 amino acids long. The trim removed 0 bases at V and 5 bases at J, leaving 11 bases unmatched. The germline V gene encodes CDR1 LGHDT and CDR2 YNNKEL (reference sequence). In DNA, the CDR3 is TGTGCCAGCAGCCAAGATCCCCCGGGACTAGCGGGAGTTCGGACCGGGGAGCTGTTTTTT. This sequence encodes CASSQDPPGLAGVRTGELFF.

The chain links TRBV12-3 or TRBV12-4 to TRBJ1-1; tentative D call: TRBD1 (5 bases). The CDR3 runs 11 residues. Trimming stripped 4 bases from V and 8 bases from J, with 8 bases between. The DNA for the CDR3 is TGTGCCAGCAGTTCAAGGACAGAAGCTTTCTTT. Protein sequence: CASSSRTEAFF.

The chain employs TRBV28 and TRBJ2-1; 7 nucleotides match TRBD1. Germline V gene sequence: CDR1 MDHEN, CDR2 SYDVKM. Germline trimming cut 5 bases from V and 5 bases from J; bases unmatched to any gene: 3. The CDR3 consists of 13 residues. The CDR3 sequence: CASSKDRNNEQFF. CDR3 nucleotide sequence: TGTGCCAGCAGTAAGGACAGGAACAATGAGCAGTTCTTC.